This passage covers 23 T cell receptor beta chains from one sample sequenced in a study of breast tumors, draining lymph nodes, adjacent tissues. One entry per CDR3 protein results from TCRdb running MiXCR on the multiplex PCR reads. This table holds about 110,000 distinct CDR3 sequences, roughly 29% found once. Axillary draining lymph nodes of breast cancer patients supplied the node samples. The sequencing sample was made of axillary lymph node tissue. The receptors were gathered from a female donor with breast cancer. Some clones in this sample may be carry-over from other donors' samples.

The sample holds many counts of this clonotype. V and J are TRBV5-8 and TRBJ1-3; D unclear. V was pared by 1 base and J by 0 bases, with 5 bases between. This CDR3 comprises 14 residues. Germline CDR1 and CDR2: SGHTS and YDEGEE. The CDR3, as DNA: TGTGCCAGCAGCTTGAGGCGCTCTGGAAACACCATATATTTT. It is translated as CASSLRRSGNTIYF.

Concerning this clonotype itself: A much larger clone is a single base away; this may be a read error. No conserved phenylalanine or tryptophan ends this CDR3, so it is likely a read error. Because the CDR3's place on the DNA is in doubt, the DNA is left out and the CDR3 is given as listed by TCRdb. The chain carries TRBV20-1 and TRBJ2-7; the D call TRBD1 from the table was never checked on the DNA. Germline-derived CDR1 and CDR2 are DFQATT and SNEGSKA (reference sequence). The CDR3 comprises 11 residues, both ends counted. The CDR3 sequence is CSTGGRGKQSL.

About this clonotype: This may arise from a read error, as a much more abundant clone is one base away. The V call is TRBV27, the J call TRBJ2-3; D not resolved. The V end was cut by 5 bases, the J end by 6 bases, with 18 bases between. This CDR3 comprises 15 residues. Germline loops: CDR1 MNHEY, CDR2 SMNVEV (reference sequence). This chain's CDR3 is CASSPRASQRDTQYF. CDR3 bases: TGTGCCAGCAGTCCCCGGGCCTCCCAAAGGGATACGCAGTATTTT.

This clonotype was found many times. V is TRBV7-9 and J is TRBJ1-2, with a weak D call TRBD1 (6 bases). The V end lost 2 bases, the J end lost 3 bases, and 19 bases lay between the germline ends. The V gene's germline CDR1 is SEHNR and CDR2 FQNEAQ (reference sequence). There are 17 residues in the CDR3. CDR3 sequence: CASSLTVAGDSDYGYTF. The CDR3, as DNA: TGTGCCAGCAGCTTAACCGTCGCAGGGGATTCTGACTATGGCTACACCTTC.

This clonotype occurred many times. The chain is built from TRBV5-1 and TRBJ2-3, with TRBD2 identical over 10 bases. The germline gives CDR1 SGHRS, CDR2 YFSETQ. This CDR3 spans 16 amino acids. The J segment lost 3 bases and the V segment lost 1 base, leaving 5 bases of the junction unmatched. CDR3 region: CASSLSLAGVTDTQYF. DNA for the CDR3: TGCGCCAGCAGCTTGAGCCTAGCGGGAGTTACAGATACGCAGTATTTT.

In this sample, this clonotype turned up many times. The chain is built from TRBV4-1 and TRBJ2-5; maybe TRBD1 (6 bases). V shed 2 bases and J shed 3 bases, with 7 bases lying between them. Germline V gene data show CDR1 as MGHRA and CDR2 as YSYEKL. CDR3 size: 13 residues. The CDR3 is CASSQQGKETQYF. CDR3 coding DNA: TGCGCCAGCAGCCAACAGGGGAAAGAGACCCAGTACTTC.

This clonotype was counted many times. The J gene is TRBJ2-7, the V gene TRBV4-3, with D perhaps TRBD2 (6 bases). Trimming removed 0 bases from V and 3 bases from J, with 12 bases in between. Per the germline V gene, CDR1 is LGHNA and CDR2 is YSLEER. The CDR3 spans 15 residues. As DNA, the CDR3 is TGCGCCAGCAGCCAAGATGGGAGGTCCCACTACGAGCAGTACTTC. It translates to CASSQDGRSHYEQYF.

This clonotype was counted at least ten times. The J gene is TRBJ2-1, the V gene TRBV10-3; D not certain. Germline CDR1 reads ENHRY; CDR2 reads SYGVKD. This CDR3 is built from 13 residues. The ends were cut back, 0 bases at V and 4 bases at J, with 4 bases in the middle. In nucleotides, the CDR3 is TGTGCCATCAGTGAGTCAGAATACAATGAGCAGTTCTTC. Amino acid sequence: CAISESEYNEQFF.

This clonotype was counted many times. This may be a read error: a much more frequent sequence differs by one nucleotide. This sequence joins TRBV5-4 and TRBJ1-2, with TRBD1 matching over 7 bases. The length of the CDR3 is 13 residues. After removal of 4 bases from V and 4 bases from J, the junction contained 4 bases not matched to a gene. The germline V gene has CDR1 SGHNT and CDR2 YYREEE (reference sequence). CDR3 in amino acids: CASSNTGAYGYTF. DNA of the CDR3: TGTGCCAGCAGCAATACAGGGGCCTATGGCTACACCTTC.

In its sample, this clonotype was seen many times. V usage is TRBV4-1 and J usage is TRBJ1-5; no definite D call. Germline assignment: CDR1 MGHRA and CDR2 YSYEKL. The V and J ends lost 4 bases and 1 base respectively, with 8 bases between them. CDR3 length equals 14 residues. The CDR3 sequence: CASSLPDSNQPQHF. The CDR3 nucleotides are TGCGCCAGCAGCCTCCCGGACAGCAATCAGCCCCAGCATTTT.

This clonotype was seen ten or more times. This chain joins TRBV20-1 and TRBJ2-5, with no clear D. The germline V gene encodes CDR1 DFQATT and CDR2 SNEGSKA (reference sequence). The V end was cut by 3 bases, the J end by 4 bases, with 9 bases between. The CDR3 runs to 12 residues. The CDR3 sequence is CSARGGGETQYF. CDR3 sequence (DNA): TGCAGTGCTAGGGGCGGTGGAGAGACCCAGTACTTC.

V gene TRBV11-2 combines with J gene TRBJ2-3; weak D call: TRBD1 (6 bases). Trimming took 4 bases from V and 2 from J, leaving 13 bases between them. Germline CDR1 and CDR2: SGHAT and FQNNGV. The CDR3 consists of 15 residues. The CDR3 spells CASSSTGHATDTQYF. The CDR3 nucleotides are TGTGCCAGCAGCTCAACAGGGCACGCCACAGATACGCAGTATTTT.

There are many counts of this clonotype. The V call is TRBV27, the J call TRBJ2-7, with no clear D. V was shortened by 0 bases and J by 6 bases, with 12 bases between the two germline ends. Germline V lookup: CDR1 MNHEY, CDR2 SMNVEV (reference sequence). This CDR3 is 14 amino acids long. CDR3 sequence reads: CASSLSWQFGEQYF. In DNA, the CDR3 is TGTGCCAGCAGTTTATCCTGGCAGTTCGGCGAGCAGTACTTC.

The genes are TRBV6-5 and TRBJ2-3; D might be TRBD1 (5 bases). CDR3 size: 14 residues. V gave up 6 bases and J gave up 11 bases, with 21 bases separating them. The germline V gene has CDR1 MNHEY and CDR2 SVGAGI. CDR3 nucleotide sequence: TGTGCCAGCAGCCTCAGGGAAAGACACAATGAGCAGTATTTT. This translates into CASSLRERHNEQYF.

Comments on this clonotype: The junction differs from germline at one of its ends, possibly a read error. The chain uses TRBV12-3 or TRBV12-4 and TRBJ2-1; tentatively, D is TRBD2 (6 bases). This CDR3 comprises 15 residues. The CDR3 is CASSLGGSGYNEQSF. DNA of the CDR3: TGTGCCAGCAGCTTGGGGGGTAGCGGATACAATGAGCAGTCCTTC.

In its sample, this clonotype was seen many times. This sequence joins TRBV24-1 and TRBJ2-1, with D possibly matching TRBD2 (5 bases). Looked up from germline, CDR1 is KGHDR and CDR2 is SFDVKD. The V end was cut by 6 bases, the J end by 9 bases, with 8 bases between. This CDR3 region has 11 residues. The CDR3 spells CATSTGIEQFF. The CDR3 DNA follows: TGTGCCACCAGTACGGGAATTGAGCAGTTCTTC.

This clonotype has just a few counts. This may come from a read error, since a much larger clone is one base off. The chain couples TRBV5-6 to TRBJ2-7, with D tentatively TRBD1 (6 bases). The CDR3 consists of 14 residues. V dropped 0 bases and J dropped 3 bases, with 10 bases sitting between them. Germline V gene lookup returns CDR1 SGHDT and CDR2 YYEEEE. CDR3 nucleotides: TGTGCCAGCAGCTTGGGACAGGCGCACTACGAGCAGTACTTC. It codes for CASSLGQAHYEQYF. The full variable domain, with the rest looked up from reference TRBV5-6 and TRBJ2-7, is DAGVTQSPTHLIKTRGQQVTLRCSPKSGHDTVSWYQQALGQGPQFIFQYYEEEERQRGNFPDRFSGHQFPNYSSELNVNALLLGDSALYLCASSLGQAHYEQYFGPGTRLTVT.

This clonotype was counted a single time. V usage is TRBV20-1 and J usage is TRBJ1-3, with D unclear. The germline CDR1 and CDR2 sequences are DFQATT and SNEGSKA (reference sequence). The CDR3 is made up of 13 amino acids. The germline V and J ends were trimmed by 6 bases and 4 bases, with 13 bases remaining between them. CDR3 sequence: CSAGTPGGNTIYF. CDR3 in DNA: TGCAGTGCAGGTACGCCGGGGGGAAACACCATATATTTT.

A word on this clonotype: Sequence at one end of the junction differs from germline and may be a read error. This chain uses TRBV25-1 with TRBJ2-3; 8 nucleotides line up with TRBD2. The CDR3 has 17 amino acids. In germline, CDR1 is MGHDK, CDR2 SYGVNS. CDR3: CASSEYGLAGSTDTQYF. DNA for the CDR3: TGTGCCAGCAGTGAATATGGCTTAGCGGGGAGCACAGACACGCAGTATTTT.

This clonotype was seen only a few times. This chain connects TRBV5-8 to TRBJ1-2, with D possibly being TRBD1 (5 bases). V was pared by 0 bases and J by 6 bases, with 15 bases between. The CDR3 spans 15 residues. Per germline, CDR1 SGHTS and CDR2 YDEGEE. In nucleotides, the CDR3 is TGTGCCAGCAGCTTGGCCCCGTCTTGGGGCCATGGCTACACCTTC. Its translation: CASSLAPSWGHGYTF.

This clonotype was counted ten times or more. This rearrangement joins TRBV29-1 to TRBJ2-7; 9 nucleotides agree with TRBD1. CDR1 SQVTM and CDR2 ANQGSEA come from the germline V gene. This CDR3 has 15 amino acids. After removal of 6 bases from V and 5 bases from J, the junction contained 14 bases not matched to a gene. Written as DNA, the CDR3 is TGCAGCGTCTCTGCTCTGACAGGGGGGTCGGACGAGCAGTACTTC. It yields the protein CSVSALTGGSDEQYF.

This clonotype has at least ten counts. CDR3 sequence reads: CASSIGQIGYTF. The CDR3 region has the DNA TGTGCCAGTAGTATCGGGCAGATTGGCTACACCTTC. This sequence joins TRBV19 and TRBJ1-2; D call uncertain. The CDR3 length is 12 residues. CDR1 LNHDA and CDR2 SQIVND come from the germline V gene (reference sequence). Trimming left V 3 bases short and J 7 bases short, with 9 bases between.

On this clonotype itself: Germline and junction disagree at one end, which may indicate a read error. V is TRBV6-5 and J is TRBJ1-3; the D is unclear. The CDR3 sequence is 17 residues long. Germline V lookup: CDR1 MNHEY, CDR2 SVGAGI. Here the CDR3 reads CASSHSFGRLSGNTIYF. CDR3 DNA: TGTGCCAGCAGTCACTCGTTTGGCAGGCTCTCTGGAAACACCATATATTTT.